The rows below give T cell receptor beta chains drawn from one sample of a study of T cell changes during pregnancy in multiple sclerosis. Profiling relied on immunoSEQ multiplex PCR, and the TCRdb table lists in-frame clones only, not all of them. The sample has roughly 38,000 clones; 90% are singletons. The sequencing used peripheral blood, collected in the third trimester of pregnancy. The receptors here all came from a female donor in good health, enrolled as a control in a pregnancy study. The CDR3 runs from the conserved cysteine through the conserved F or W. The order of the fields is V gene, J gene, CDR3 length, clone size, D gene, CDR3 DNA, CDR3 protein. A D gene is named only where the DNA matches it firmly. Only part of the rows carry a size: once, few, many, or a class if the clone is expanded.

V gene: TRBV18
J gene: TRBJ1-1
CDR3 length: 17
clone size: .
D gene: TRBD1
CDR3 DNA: TGTGCCAGCTCACCACTTCAGGGGGCGGTGTCCCACACTGAAGCTTTCTTT
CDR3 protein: CASSPLQGAVSHTEAFF

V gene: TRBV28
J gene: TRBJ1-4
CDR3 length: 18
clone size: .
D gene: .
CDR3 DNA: TGTGCCAGCAGTCCTCCGGGACAATTAAGTGTAACTAATGAAAAACTGTTTTTT
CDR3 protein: CASSPPGQLSVTNEKLFF

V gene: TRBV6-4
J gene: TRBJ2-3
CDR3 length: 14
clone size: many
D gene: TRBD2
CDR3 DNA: TGTGCCAGCTCTAGCGGGGGGATCTCAGATACGCAGTATTTT
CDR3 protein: CASSSGGISDTQYF

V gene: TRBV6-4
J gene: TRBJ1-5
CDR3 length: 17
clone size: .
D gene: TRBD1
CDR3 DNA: TGTGCCAGCAGTGCGAAACAGGGGACGACTGGCAATCAGCCCCAGCATTTT
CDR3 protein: CASSAKQGTTGNQPQHF

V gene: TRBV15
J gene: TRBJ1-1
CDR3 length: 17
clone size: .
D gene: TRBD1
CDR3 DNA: TGTGCCACCAGCAGGAAACTACAGGGGGGGTCGAACACTGAAGCTTTCTTT
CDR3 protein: CATSRKLQGGSNTEAFF

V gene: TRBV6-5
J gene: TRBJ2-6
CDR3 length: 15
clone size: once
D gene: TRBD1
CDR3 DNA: TGTGCCAGCAGCCGGGACAGGGCCGAGGCCAACGTCCTGACTTTC
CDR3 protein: CASSRDRAEANVLTF

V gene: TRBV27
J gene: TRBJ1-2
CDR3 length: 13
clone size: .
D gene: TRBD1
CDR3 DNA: TGTGCCAGCTGCACCCGGACAGGGGCCGGCTACACCTTC
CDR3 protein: CASCTRTGAGYTF

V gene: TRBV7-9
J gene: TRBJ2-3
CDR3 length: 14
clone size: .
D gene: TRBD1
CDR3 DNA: TGTGCCAGCAGCTCGGGACAGTACACAGATACGCAGTATTTT
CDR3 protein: CASSSGQYTDTQYF

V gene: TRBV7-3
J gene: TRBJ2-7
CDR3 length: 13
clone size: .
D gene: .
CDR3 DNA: TGTGCCAGCAGCTCTTTTTCGGGAGTCGAGCAGTACTTC
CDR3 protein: CASSSFSGVEQYF

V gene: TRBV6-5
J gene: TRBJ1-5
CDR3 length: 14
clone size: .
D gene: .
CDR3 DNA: TGTGCCAGCAGCCCGGGACATAGCAATCAGCCCCAGCATTTT
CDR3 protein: CASSPGHSNQPQHF

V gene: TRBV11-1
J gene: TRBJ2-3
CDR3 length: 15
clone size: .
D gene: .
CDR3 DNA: TGTGCCAGCAGCATAGGAGGGAACGAAGCAGATACGCAGTATTTT
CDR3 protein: CASSIGGNEADTQYF

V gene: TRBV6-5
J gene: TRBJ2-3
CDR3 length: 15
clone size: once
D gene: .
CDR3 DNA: TGTGCCAGCAGCCCAGAGGCGAGAACCTCAGATACGCAGTATTTT
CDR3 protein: CASSPEARTSDTQYF

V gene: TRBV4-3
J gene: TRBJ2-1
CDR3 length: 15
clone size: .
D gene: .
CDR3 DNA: TGCGCCAGCAGCCAAGAGTGGAAGAGGAGCGTAGAGCAGTTCTTC
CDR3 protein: CASSQEWKRSVEQFF

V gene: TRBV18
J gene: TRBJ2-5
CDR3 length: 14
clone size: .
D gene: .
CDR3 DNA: TGTGCCAGCTCACCAGCGGCCAGTAGGGAGACCCAGTACTTC
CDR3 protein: CASSPAASRETQYF

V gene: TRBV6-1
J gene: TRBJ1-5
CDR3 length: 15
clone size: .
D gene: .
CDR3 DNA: TGTGCCAGCAGTGGACAGTCAAATAGCAATCAGCCCCAGCATTTT
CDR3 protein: CASSGQSNSNQPQHF

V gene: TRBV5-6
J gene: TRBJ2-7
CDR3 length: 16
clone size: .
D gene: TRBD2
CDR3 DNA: TGTGCCAGCAGCCCGCTCCCTAGCGGGAGTGTCTACGAGCAGTACTTC
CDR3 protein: CASSPLPSGSVYEQYF

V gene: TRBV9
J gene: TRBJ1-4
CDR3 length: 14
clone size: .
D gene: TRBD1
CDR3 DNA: TGTGCCAGCAGCGTATCAGGGGGGAATGAAAAACTGTTTTTT
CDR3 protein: CASSVSGGNEKLFF

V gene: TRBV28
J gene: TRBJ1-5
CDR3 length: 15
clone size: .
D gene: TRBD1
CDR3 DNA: TGTGCCAGCAGTTTAGGGACAGGGCCCTTAGGGCCCCAGCATTTT
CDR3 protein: CASSLGTGPLGPQHF

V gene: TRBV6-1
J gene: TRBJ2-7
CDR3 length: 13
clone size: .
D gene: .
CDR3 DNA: TGTGCCAGCACCAAGACTATGGCCTACGAGCAGTACTTC
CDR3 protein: CASTKTMAYEQYF

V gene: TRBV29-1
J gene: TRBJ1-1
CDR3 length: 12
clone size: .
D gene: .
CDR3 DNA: TGCAGCGTTGAAGTTACAGGGACACAAGCTTTCTTT
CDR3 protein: CSVEVTGTQAFF

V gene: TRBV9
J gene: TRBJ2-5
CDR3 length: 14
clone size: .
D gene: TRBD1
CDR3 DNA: TGTGCCAGCAGCATGGGACAGGGTAAGGAGACCCAGTACTTC
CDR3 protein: CASSMGQGKETQYF

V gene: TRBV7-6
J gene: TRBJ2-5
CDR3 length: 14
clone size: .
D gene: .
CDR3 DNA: TGTGCCAGCAGCACGCTGGGGGGTGCGGAGACCCAGTACTTC
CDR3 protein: CASSTLGGAETQYF

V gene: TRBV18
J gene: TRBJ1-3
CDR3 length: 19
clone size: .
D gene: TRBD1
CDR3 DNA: TGTGCCAGCTCACCCCTCTCAGGGGGCATAAAACTCTCTGGAAACACCATATATTTT
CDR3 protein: CASSPLSGGIKLSGNTIYF

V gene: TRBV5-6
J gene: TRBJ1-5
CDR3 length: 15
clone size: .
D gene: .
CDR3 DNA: TGTGCCAGCAGCTTGGGGTGGGGAGGTAATCAGCCCCAGCATTTT
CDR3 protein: CASSLGWGGNQPQHF

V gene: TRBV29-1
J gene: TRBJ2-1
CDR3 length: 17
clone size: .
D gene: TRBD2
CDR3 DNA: TGCAGCGTTGAAGGCGGGACTAGCGGTCCTACCTACAATGAGCAGTTCTTC
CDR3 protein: CSVEGGTSGPTYNEQFF

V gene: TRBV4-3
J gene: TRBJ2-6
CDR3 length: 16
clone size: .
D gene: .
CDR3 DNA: TGCGCCAGCAGCCAAGCCACAGGGAGTGGGGCCAACGTCCTGACTTTC
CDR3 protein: CASSQATGSGANVLTF

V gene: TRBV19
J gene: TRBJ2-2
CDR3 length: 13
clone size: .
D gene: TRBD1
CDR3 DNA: TGTGCCAGCCAGGACAGGGTTCAATGGGAGCTGTTTTTT
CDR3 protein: CASQDRVQWELFF

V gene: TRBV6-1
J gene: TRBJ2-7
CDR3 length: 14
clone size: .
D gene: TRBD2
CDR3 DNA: TGTGCCAGCAGAGAAGCGGGACTCGGCTACGAGCAGTACTTC
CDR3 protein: CASREAGLGYEQYF

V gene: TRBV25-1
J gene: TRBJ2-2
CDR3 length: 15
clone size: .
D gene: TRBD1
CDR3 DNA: TGTGCCAGCACTCAAGGACAGGGTCGCACCGGGGAGCTGTTTTTT
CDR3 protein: CASTQGQGRTGELFF

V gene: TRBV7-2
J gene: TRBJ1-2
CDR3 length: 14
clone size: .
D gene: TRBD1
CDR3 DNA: TGTGCCAGCAGCTCAGCCGCAGGGGGTGGTGGCTACACCTTC
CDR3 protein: CASSSAAGGGGYTF

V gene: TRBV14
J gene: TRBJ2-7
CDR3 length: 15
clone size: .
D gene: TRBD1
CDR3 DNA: TGTGCCAGCAGCCACATGGACAGGGGGCAGTACGAGCAGTACTTC
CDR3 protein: CASSHMDRGQYEQYF

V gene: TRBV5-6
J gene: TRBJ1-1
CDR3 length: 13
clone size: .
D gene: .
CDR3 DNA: TGTGCCAGCAGCTGGACAAGCTTCACTGAAGCTTTCTTT
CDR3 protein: CASSWTSFTEAFF

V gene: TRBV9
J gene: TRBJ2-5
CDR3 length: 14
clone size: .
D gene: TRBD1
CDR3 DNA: TGTGCCAGCAGCGTAGGGGACAGGGGGGAGACCCAGTACTTC
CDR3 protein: CASSVGDRGETQYF

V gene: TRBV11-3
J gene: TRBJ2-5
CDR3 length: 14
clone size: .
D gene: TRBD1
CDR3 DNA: TGTGCCAGCAGCGGAGACAGGGACCAAGAGACCCAGTACTTC
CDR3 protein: CASSGDRDQETQYF

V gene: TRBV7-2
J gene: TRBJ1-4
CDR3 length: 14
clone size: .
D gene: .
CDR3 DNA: TGTGCCAGCAGCTTACGCGGTGTTGGGGAAAAACTGTTTTTT
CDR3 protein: CASSLRGVGEKLFF

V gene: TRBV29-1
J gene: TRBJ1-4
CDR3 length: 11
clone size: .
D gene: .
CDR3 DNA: TGCAGCGCAGCAGGGTCTGAAAAACTGTTTTTT
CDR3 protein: CSAAGSEKLFF

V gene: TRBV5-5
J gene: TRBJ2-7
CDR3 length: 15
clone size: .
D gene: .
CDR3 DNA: TGTGCCAGCAGCTTGGATGGCAGGGTCGAGTACGAGCAGTACTTC
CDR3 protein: CASSLDGRVEYEQYF

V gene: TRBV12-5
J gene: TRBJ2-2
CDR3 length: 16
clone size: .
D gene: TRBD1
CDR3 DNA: TGTGCTAGTGGGCGACCGGGACAGGGAAACACCGGGGAGCTGTTTTTT
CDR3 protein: CASGRPGQGNTGELFF

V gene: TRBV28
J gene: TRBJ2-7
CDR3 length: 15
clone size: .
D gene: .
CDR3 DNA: TGTGCCAGCAGTTTGGGCGGACAGCTCTCCTACGAGCAGTACTTC
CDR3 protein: CASSLGGQLSYEQYF

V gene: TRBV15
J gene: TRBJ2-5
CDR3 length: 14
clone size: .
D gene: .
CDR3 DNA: TGTGCCACCAGCGGCCGGGACTCCCAAGAGACCCAGTACTTC
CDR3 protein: CATSGRDSQETQYF

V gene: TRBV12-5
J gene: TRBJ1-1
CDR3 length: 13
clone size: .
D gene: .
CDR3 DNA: TGTGCTAGTGGTTTGAGCCGATACACTGAAGCTTTCTTT
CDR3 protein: CASGLSRYTEAFF

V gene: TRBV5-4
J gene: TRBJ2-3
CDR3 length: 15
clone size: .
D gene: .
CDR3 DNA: TGTGCCAGCAGCTGGACTGGGGATAGCACAGATACGCAGTATTTT
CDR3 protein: CASSWTGDSTDTQYF

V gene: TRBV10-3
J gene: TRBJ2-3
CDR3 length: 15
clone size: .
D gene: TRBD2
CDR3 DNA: TGTGCCATCAGCCCTAGCGGGGGGGCCGCAGATACGCAGTATTTT
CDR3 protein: CAISPSGGAADTQYF

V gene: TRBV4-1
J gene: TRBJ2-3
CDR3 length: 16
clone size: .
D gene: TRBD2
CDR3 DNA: TGCGCCAGCAGCCCCCTAGCGGGAGATAGGGGAGATACGCAGTATTTT
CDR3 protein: CASSPLAGDRGDTQYF

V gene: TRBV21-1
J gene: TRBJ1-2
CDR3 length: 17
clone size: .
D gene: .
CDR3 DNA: TGTGCCAGCAGCACCCTTATTTCGGGGGGCGCAAACTATGGCTACACCTTC
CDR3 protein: CASSTLISGGANYGYTF

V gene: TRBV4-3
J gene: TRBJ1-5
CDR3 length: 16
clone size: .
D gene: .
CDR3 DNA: TGCGCCAGCAGCCAAGACTGGGACTCCGTGAATCAGCCCCAGCATTTT
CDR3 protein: CASSQDWDSVNQPQHF

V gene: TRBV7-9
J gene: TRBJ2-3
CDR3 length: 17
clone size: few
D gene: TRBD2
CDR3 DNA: TGTGCCAGCAGCTGGCCCCTAGCGGGGGGGAGTTCAGATACGCAGTATTTT
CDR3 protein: CASSWPLAGGSSDTQYF

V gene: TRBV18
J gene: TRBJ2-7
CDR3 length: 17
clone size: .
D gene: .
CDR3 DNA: TGTGCCAGCTCACCCCTTATCGGCAGGGTCCAATCCTACGAGCAGTACTTC
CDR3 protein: CASSPLIGRVQSYEQYF

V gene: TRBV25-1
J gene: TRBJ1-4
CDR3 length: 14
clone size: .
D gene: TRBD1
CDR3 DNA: TGTGCCAGCAGTGAATGGACAGGGGGCGAAAAACTGTTTTTT
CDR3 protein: CASSEWTGGEKLFF

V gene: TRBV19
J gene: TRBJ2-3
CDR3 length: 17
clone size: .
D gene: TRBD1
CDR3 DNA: TGTGCCAGTAGTCGACGGGGGACAGGGGACAGCACAGATACGCAGTATTTT
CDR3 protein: CASSRRGTGDSTDTQYF

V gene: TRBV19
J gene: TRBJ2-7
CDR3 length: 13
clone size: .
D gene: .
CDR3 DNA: TGTGCCAGTTACGGAGGCGTCCTAGGGGAGCAGTACTTC
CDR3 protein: CASYGGVLGEQYF

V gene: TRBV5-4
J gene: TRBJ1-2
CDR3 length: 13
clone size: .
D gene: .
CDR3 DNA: TGTGCCAGCAGCGTAACTAGTCCCAGTGGCTACACCTTC
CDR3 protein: CASSVTSPSGYTF